This is a list of T cell receptor beta chains from one sample in a study of shared clonotypes between healthy human individuals. The repertoire was sequenced with immunoSEQ multiplex PCR; TCRdb's copy has only in-frame clones and lacks some. The sample holds some 320,000 clones, over 75% seen once. The material sequenced was memory CD8+ T cells sorted from blood. These TCRs come from a man between 18 and 35 years old in good health. The CDR3 runs from the conserved cysteine through the conserved F or W. The order of the fields is J gene, clone size, D gene, V gene, CDR3 DNA, CDR3 protein. The D gene is left open where the match is weak. Only some rows state a clone size, as once, few, many or a class for expanded clones.

J gene: TRBJ1-1; clone size: NA; D gene: NA; V gene: TRBV28; CDR3 DNA: TGTGCCAGCAGTTTATTCACCCTGTCCGCTGAAGCTTTCTTT; CDR3 protein: CASSLFTLSAEAFF
J gene: TRBJ1-2; clone size: NA; D gene: NA; V gene: TRBV5-4; CDR3 DNA: TGTGCCAGCAGCTTCCAGGGATCGGACTATGGCTACACCTTC; CDR3 protein: CASSFQGSDYGYTF
J gene: TRBJ2-7; clone size: NA; D gene: TRBD2; V gene: TRBV4-1; CDR3 DNA: TGCGCCAGCAGCCAATTTTATACGGGAGGCCCTCGCGAGCAGTACTTC; CDR3 protein: CASSQFYTGGPREQYF
J gene: TRBJ1-3; clone size: once; D gene: NA; V gene: TRBV5-6; CDR3 DNA: TGTGCCAGCCACATCCAGTTCTCTGGAAACACCATATATTTT; CDR3 protein: CASHIQFSGNTIYF
J gene: TRBJ1-6; clone size: NA; D gene: NA; V gene: TRBV28; CDR3 DNA: TGTGCCAGCGGAGTCGGGTCCGGGAATTCACCCCTCCACTTT; CDR3 protein: CASGVGSGNSPLHF
J gene: TRBJ1-2; clone size: NA; D gene: NA; V gene: TRBV29-1; CDR3 DNA: TGCAGCGTCGATCTAAAAACCGGCCCTAACTATGGCTACACCTTC; CDR3 protein: CSVDLKTGPNYGYTF
J gene: TRBJ2-1; clone size: many; D gene: TRBD1; V gene: TRBV7-6; CDR3 DNA: TGTGCCAGCAGCTTAGCCCCAGGGGGCGAGTACAATGAGCAGTTCTTC; CDR3 protein: CASSLAPGGEYNEQFF
J gene: TRBJ1-1; clone size: NA; D gene: NA; V gene: TRBV15; CDR3 DNA: TGTGCCACCAGCAGAGATCGAGTAGATTTGGACACGGCGGTTCGAACTGAAGCTTTCTTT; CDR3 protein: CATSRDRVDLDTAVRTEAFF
J gene: TRBJ1-6; clone size: few; D gene: NA; V gene: TRBV27; CDR3 DNA: TGTGCCAGCACACAGGGCGTTTCACCCCTCCACTTT; CDR3 protein: CASTQGVSPLHF
J gene: TRBJ1-2; clone size: NA; D gene: TRBD1; V gene: TRBV29-1; CDR3 DNA: TGCAGCGTGTTTGGAGACAGGGGAGAATACGGCTACACCTTC; CDR3 protein: CSVFGDRGEYGYTF
J gene: TRBJ2-5; clone size: NA; D gene: NA; V gene: TRBV7-2; CDR3 DNA: TGTGCCAGCAGCTTCGAGGACCCTGCTCGAGAGACCCAGTACTTC; CDR3 protein: CASSFEDPARETQYF
J gene: TRBJ2-2; clone size: NA; D gene: NA; V gene: TRBV7-2; CDR3 DNA: TGTGCCAGCAGCTTAGCGCCGTGGGCCGGGGAGCTGTTTTTT; CDR3 protein: CASSLAPWAGELFF
J gene: TRBJ2-2; clone size: NA; D gene: NA; V gene: TRBV7-6; CDR3 DNA: TGTGCCAGCAGCCCCCCTCCCAGTAACGGGGAGCTGTTTTTT; CDR3 protein: CASSPPPSNGELFF
J gene: TRBJ1-2; clone size: NA; D gene: NA; V gene: TRBV27; CDR3 DNA: TGTGCCAGCAGTCCCTTAGAGGGGCAGTTTAACTATGGCTACACCTTC; CDR3 protein: CASSPLEGQFNYGYTF
J gene: TRBJ1-5; clone size: NA; D gene: NA; V gene: TRBV28; CDR3 DNA: TGTGCCAGCAGTCGAGGTGCGGTTAGCAATCAGCCCCAGCATTTT; CDR3 protein: CASSRGAVSNQPQHF
J gene: TRBJ2-2; clone size: NA; D gene: NA; V gene: TRBV5-8; CDR3 DNA: TGTGCCAGCAGCTTGAGTGCGATTTTGAACACCGGGGAGCTGTTTTTT; CDR3 protein: CASSLSAILNTGELFF
J gene: TRBJ2-2; clone size: NA; D gene: TRBD2; V gene: TRBV7-9; CDR3 DNA: TGTGCCAGCAGCCCAGGACTAGCGGGAGGAACCGGGGAGCTGTTTTTT; CDR3 protein: CASSPGLAGGTGELFF
J gene: TRBJ2-7; clone size: many; D gene: TRBD1; V gene: TRBV5-4; CDR3 DNA: TGTGCCAGCAGCTTGAACAGGGGGGACTACGAGCAGTACTTC; CDR3 protein: CASSLNRGDYEQYF
J gene: TRBJ2-1; clone size: NA; D gene: NA; V gene: TRBV13; CDR3 DNA: TGTGCCAGCAGCTTAAGAAGGGCCTACAATGAGCAGTTCTTC; CDR3 protein: CASSLRRAYNEQFF